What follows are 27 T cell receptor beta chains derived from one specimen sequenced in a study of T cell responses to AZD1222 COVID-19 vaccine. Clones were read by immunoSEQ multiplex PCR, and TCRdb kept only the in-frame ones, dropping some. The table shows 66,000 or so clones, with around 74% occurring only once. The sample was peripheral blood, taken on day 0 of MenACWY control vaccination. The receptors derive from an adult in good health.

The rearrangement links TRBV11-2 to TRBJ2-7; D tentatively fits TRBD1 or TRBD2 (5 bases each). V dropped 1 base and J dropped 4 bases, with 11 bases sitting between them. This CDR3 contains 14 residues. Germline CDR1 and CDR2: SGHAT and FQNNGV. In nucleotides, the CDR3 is TGTGCCAGCAGCTTAGTGGGACCACCTTACGAGCAGTACTTC. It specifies CASSLVGPPYEQYF.

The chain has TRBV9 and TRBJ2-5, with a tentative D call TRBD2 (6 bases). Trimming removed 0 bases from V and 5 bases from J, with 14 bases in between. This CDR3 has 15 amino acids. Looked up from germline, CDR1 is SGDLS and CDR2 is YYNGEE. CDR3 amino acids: CASSVGEGGRETQYF. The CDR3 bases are TGTGCCAGCAGCGTAGGGGAAGGAGGGCGGGAGACCCAGTACTTC.

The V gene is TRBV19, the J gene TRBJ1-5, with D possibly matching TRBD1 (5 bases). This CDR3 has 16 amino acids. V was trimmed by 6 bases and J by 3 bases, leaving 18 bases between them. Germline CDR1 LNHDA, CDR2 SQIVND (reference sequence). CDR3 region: CASRFSGAGDNQPQHF. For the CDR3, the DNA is TGTGCCAGTAGGTTCAGTGGGGCGGGTGACAATCAGCCCCAGCATTTT. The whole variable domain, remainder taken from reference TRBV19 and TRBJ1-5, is DGGITQSPKYLFRKEGQNVTLSCEQNLNHDAMYWYRQDPGQGLRLIYYSQIVNDFQKGDIAEGYSVSREKKESFPLTVTSAQKNPTAFYLCASRFSGAGDNQPQHFGDGTRLSIL.

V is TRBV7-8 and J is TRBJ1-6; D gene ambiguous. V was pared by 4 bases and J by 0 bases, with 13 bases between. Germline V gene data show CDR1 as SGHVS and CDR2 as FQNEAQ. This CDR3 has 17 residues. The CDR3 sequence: CASSSPDPSSYNSPLHF. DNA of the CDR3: TGTGCCAGCAGCTCACCAGACCCGAGCTCCTATAATTCACCCCTCCACTTT.

CDR3 sequence: CASSPSGSTDTQYF. The CDR3 nucleotides are TGCGCCAGCAGCCCAAGCGGTAGCACAGATACGCAGTATTTT. The chain has TRBV5-1 and TRBJ2-3; TRBD2 might be the D (5 bases). Germline values: CDR1 SGHRS, CDR2 YFSETQ. This CDR3 comprises 14 residues. Trimming removed 4 bases at V and 0 bases at J, with 9 bases between. Filled out from reference TRBV5-1 and TRBJ2-3, the complete variable domain reads KAGVTQTPRYLIKTRGQQVTLSCSPISGHRSVSWYQQTPGQGLQFLFEYFSETQRNKGNFPGRFSGRQFSNSRSEMNVSTLELGDSALYLCASSPSGSTDTQYFGPGTRLTVL.

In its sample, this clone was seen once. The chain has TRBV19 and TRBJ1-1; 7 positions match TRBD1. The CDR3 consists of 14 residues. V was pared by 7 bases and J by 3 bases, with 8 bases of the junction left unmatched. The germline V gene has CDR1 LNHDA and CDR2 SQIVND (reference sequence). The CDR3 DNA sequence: TGTGCCAGTACCCTAAGGGGGCAGTACACTGAAGCTTTCTTT. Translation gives CASTLRGQYTEAFF.

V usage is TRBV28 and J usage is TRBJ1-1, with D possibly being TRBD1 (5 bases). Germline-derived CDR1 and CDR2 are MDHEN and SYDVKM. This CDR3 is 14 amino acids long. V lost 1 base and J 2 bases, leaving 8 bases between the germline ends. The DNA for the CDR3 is TGTGCCAGCAGTTTATCGGGGGGAAACACTGAAGCTTTCTTT. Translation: CASSLSGGNTEAFF.

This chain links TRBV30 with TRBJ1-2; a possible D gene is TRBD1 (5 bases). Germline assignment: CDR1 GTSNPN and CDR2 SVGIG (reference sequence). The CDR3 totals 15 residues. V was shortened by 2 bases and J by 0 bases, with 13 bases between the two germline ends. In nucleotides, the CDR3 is TGTGCCTGGAGTAGATCGGGACCAACTAACTATGGCTACACCTTC. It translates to CAWSRSGPTNYGYTF.

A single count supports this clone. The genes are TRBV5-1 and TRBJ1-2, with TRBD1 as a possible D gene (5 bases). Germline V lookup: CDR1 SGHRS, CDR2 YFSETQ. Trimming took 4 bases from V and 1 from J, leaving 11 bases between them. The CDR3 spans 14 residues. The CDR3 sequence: CASSGGLINYGYTF. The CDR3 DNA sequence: TGCGCCAGCAGCGGGGGACTGATTAACTATGGCTACACCTTC.

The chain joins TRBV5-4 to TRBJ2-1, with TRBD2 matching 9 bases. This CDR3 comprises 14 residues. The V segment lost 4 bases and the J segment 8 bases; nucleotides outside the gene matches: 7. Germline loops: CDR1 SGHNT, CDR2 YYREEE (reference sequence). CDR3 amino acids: CASSHSGRGDEQFF. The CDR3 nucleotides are TGTGCCAGCAGCCATAGCGGGAGAGGCGATGAGCAGTTCTTC.

Here the CDR3 DNA reads TGTGCCTGGAGAACAGGGATTCGCTCCTACGAGCAGTACTTC. As protein: CAWRTGIRSYEQYF. The V gene is TRBV30, the J gene TRBJ2-7, with a possible D match to TRBD1 (6 bases). With 3 bases removed from V and 0 bases from J, the gap between germline ends came to 12 bases. CDR1 is GTSNPN and CDR2 is SVGIG in the germline V gene (reference sequence). This CDR3 contains 14 residues.

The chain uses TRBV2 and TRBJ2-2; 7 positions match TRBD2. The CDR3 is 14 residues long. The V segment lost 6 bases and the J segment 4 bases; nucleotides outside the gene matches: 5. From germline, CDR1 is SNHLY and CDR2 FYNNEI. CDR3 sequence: CASRGGTGTGELFF. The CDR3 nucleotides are TGTGCCAGCAGGGGAGGGACGGGCACCGGGGAGCTGTTTTTT.

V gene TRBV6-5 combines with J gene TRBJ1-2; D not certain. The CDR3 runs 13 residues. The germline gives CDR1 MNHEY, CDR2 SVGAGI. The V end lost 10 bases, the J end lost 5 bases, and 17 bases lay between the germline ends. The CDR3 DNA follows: TGTGCCACGGACGCGGGGTCATGGTATGGCTACACCTTC. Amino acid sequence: CATDAGSWYGYTF.

CDR3 sequence: CAINRDPTFAEAFF. The CDR3 DNA follows: TGTGCCATCAATCGGGACCCTACTTTTGCTGAAGCTTTCTTT. The chain couples TRBV10-3 to TRBJ1-1; D is possibly TRBD1 (5 bases). Trimming shortened V by 7 bases and J by 6 bases, and 18 bases separated the two germline ends. This CDR3 region has 14 residues. Germline V gives CDR1 ENHRY, CDR2 SYGVKD.

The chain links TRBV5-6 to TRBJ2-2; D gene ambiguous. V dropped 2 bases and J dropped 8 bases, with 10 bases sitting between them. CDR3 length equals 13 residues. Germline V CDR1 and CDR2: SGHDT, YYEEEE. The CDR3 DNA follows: TGTGCCAGCAGCTTCCGGCTGGTGGGGGAGCTGTTTTTT. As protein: CASSFRLVGELFF.

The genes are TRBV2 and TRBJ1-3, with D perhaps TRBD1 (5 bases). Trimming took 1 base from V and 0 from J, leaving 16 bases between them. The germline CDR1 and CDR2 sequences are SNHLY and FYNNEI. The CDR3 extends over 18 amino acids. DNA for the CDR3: TGTGCCAGCAGTGAAGAACCTCCGGGACGGTCCTCTGGAAACACCATATATTTT. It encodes CASSEEPPGRSSGNTIYF.

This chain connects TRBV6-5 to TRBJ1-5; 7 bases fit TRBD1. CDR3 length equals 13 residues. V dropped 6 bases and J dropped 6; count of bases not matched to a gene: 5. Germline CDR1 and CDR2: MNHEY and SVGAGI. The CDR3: CASSAGTAQPQHF. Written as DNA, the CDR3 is TGTGCCAGCAGCGCCGGGACAGCTCAGCCCCAGCATTTT.

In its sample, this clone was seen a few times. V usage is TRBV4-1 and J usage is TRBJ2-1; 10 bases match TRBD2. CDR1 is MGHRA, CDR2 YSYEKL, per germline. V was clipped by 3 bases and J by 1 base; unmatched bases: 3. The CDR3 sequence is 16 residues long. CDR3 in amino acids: CASSQKREGSYNEQFF. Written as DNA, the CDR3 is TGCGCCAGCAGCCAGAAGCGGGAGGGGTCCTACAATGAGCAGTTCTTC.

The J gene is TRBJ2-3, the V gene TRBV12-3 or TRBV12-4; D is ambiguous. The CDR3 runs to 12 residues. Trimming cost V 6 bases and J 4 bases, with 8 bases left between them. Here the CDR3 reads CASRTAPDTQYF. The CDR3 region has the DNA TGTGCCAGCAGAACAGCCCCAGATACGCAGTATTTT.

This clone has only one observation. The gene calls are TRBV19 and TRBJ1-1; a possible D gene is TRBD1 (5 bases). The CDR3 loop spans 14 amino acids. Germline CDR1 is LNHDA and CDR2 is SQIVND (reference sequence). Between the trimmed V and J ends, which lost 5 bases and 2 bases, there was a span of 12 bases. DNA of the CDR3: TGTGCCAGTAGTCCGTACGGGGGAAACACTGAAGCTTTCTTT. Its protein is CASSPYGGNTEAFF.

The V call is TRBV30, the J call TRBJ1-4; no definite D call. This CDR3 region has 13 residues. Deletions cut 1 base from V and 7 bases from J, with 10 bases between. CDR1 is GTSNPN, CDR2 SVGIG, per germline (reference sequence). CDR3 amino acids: CAWSEGRSEKLFF. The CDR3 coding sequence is TGTGCCTGGAGTGAAGGACGGAGTGAAAAACTGTTTTTT.

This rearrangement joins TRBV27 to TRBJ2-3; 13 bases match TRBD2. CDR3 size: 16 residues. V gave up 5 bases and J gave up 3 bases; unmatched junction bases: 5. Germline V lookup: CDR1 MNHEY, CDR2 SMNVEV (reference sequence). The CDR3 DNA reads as TGTGCCAGCAGTCCAGGGACTAGCGGGATTACAGATACGCAGTATTTT. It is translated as CASSPGTSGITDTQYF.

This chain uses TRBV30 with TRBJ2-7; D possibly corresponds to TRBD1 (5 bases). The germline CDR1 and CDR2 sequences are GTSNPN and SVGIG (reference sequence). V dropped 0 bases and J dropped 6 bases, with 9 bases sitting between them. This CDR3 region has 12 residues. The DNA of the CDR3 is TGTGCCTGGAGTGTAGGGGCGGTCGAGCAGTACTTC. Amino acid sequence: CAWSVGAVEQYF.

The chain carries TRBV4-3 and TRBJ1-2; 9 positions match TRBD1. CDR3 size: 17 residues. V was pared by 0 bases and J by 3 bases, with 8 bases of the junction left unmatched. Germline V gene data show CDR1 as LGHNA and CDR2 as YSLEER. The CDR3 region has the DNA TGCGCCAGCAGCCAAGAAATAAGACAGGGGGGAGACTATGGCTACACCTTC. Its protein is CASSQEIRQGGDYGYTF.

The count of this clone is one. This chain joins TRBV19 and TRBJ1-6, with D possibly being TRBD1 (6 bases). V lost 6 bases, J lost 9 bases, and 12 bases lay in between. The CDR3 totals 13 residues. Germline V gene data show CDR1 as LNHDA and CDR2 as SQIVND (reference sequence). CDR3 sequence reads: CASSFQGPSPLHF. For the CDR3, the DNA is TGTGCCAGTAGCTTCCAGGGGCCTTCACCCCTCCACTTT.

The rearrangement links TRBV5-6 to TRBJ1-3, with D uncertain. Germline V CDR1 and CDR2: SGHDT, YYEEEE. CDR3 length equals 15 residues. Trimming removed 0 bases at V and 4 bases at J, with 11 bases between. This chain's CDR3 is CASSLAVPEGNTIYF. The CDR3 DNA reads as TGTGCCAGCAGCTTGGCGGTTCCAGAGGGAAACACCATATATTTT. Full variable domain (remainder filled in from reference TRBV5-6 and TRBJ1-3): DAGVTQSPTHLIKTRGQQVTLRCSPKSGHDTVSWYQQALGQGPQFIFQYYEEEERQRGNFPDRFSGHQFPNYSSELNVNALLLGDSALYLCASSLAVPEGNTIYFGEGSWLTVV.

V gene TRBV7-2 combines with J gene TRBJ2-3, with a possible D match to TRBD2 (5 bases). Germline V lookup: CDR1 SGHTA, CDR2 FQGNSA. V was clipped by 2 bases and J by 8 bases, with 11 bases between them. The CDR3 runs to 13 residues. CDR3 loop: CASSLQTEGTQYF. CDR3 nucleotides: TGTGCCAGCAGCTTACAAACCGAGGGTACGCAGTATTTT.